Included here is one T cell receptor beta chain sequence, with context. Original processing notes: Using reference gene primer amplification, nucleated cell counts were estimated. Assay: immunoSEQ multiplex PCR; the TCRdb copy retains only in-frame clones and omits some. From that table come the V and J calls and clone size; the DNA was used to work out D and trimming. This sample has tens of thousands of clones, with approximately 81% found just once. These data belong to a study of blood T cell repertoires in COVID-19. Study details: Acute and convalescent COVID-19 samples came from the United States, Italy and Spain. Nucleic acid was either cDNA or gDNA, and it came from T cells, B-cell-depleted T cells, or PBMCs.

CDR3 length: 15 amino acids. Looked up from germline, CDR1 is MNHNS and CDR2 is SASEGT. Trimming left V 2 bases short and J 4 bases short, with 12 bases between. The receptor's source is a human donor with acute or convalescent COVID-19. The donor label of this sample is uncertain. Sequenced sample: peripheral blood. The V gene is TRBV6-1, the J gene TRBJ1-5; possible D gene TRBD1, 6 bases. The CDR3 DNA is TGTGCCAGCAGTGAACGGGACACCTTAAATCAGCCCCAGCATTTT. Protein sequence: CASSERDTLNQPQHF.